This TCR beta chain was recorded in a study of cytomegalovirus exposure and HLA in healthy donors. PCR was performed using 60 Vbeta and 13 Jbeta primers. TCRdb's table, derived via immunoSEQ multiplex PCR, lists solely in-frame clones and lacks some. The table lists 80,000 to 95,000 clones, under 80% of them singletons. The germline CDR1 and CDR2 sequences are LGHNT and FRNRAP. This CDR3 has 16 amino acids. Deletions cut 0 bases from V and 0 bases from J, with 9 bases between. Sequencing was performed on PBMCs. The V call is TRBV12-5, the J call TRBJ1-5; D not resolved. This receptor was taken from a woman between 25 and 40 years old in good health and CMV-seronegative. Written as DNA, the CDR3 is TGTGCTAGTGGTTTGGTAACGCAGGTTAGCAATCAGCCCCAGCATTTT. Amino acid sequence: CASGLVTQVSNQPQHF.